Listed below are T cell receptor beta chains from one sample, sequenced in a study of CD8 T cell repertoires and HIV-1 epitope variants. The antigens these receptors bind are not known. Sequencing used immunoSEQ multiplex PCR; TCRdb keeps in-frame clones, though not all of them. The data contain about 4,400 clones, about two thirds of them singletons. Sample: cultured CD8+ T cells derived from PBMCs. The origin of the receptors is a male donor with HIV. Both conserved end residues are part of each CDR3. D genes are given only for firm matches. The size entry is marked missing in some rows and otherwise reads once, few, many or a size class.

d_call,clone_size,j_call,v_call,cdr3_nt,cdr3_aa
TRBD1,few,TRBJ1-2,TRBV7-8,TGTGCCAGCAGTTCCGGGACAGGGGGCTACACCTTC,CASSSGTGGYTF
TRBD1,-,TRBJ2-7,TRBV10-3,TGTGCCATCAATTCCGGACAGGGCTACGAGCAGTACTTC,CAINSGQGYEQYF
TRBD1,-,TRBJ2-7,TRBV7-2,TGTGCCAGCAGCATCGGACAGGGGAGCGCCTACGAGCAGTACTTC,CASSIGQGSAYEQYF
-,-,TRBJ1-1,TRBV12-5,TGTGCTAGTGGTTTAGGGGGATCGAACACTGAAGCTTTCTTT,CASGLGGSNTEAFF
TRBD1,-,TRBJ2-7,TRBV7-6,TGTGCCAGCAGCTTAGCCGTGCAGGGGGCTTCCGAGCAGTACTTC,CASSLAVQGASEQYF
-,-,TRBJ2-2,TRBV6-5,TGTGCCAGCAGTTCCGAGCGGCAAGCGAACACCGGGGAGCTGTTTTTT,CASSSERQANTGELFF
-,-,TRBJ1-3,TRBV5-1,TGCGCCAGTAGGGACACTGAAAGGAACACCATATATTTT,CASRDTERNTIYF
-,-,TRBJ2-6,TRBV28,TGTGCCAGCAGGGGACCCTCTGGGGCCAACGTCCTGACTTTC,CASRGPSGANVLTF
-,-,TRBJ1-2,TRBV29-1,TGCAGCGTTGAGTGGGACGGATATGGCTACACCTTC,CSVEWDGYGYTF
-,-,TRBJ2-4,TRBV6-5,TGTGCCAGCAATCCGGGCCTAGCCAAAAACATTCAGTACTTC,CASNPGLAKNIQYF
-,-,TRBJ2-1,TRBV13,TGTGCCAGCAGCTCTACAGGGAACAATGAGCAGTTCTTC,CASSSTGNNEQFF
-,-,TRBJ1-1,TRBV6-5,TGTGCCAGCAGTTGGACCTTCGCCTTGAACACTGAAGCTTTCTTT,CASSWTFALNTEAFF
-,-,TRBJ2-2,TRBV6-5,TGTGCCAGCAGTTACACGGGGACAAACACCGGGGAGCTGTTTTTT,CASSYTGTNTGELFF
TRBD1,-,TRBJ1-1,TRBV6-5,TGTGCCAGCAGTTACGGGACAGGGGCTGAAGCTTTCTTT,CASSYGTGAEAFF
TRBD2,-,TRBJ2-7,TRBV5-4,TGTGCCAGCAGCTTGGGGCCTAGCGGGGATTCCTACGAGCAGTACTTC,CASSLGPSGDSYEQYF
-,-,TRBJ1-6,TRBV28,TGTGCCAGCGGGGCCGGGAACTCACCCCTCCACTTT,CASGAGNSPLHF
-,-,TRBJ2-5,TRBV27,TGTGCCAGCAGTAAAACCCAGCGACACCTCCAAGAGACCCAGTACTTC,CASSKTQRHLQETQYF
-,-,TRBJ2-7,TRBV28,TGTGCCAGCAGCAACTCCTACGAGCAGTACTTC,CASSNSYEQYF
TRBD1,few,TRBJ2-1,TRBV7-3,TGTGCCAGCAGCTTAGCGGGACAGGGCTCCTACAATGAGCAGTTCTTC,CASSLAGQGSYNEQFF
-,few,TRBJ1-1,TRBV27,TGTGCCAGCAGTTTATCGTCCCGGAATGAAGCTTTCTTT,CASSLSSRNEAFF
TRBD1,few,TRBJ2-7,TRBV7-4,TGTGCCAGCGCAACAGGGGACGAGCAGTACTTC,CASATGDEQYF
TRBD1,-,TRBJ2-5,TRBV6-6,TGTGCCAGCAGTTATCCGTTGACAGGGCGGGAGACCCAGTACTTC,CASSYPLTGRETQYF
-,-,TRBJ2-1,TRBV7-2,TGTGCCAGCAGCTTTTACATGACCTACAATGAGCAGTTCTTC,CASSFYMTYNEQFF
-,-,TRBJ2-7,TRBV9,TGTGCCAGCAGTTCAGATGTCTCGGCCTACGAGCAGTACTTC,CASSSDVSAYEQYF
TRBD2,few,TRBJ2-2,TRBV13,TGTGCCAGCAGCTTAGGTTGGGCTAGCGGGAGCACCGGGGAGCTGTTTTTT,CASSLGWASGSTGELFF
-,-,TRBJ1-3,TRBV19,TGTGCCAGTAGTATCGGGGTCTCTGGAAACACCATATATTTT,CASSIGVSGNTIYF
-,-,TRBJ2-2,TRBV5-5,TGTGCCAGCAGCTTGGCGGGGAACACCGGGGAGCTGTTTTTT,CASSLAGNTGELFF
TRBD1,-,TRBJ2-7,TRBV27,TGTGCCAGCAGTTTAGGGGTCGGGACAGGAGACTACGAGCAGTACTTC,CASSLGVGTGDYEQYF
TRBD2,once,TRBJ2-7,TRBV7-2,TGTGCCAGCAGTCTTACTAGCGGGGGCCCTCTTGAGCAGTACTTC,CASSLTSGGPLEQYF
-,few,TRBJ2-7,TRBV27,TGTGCCAGCAGCCCAGAAGGCAGGCTGTCCTACGAGCAGTACTTC,CASSPEGRLSYEQYF
-,-,TRBJ1-5,TRBV6-1,TGTGCCAGCAGCGTAGACACCGACAACTATCAGCCCCAGCATTTT,CASSVDTDNYQPQHF
-,few,TRBJ1-1,TRBV19,TGTGCCAGTGGCGACGGGTACGGCACTGAAGCTTTCTTT,CASGDGYGTEAFF
-,-,TRBJ2-7,TRBV4-3,TGCGCCAGCAGCCAAGATCCAGGGGGGTCCTACGAGCAGTACTTC,CASSQDPGGSYEQYF
TRBD1,few,TRBJ1-4,TRBV7-6,TGTGCCAGCAGCCCGGGGACAGGGGGCTTAACTAATGAAAAACTGTTTTTT,CASSPGTGGLTNEKLFF
TRBD2,-,TRBJ2-1,TRBV5-6,TGTGCCAGCAGCTTGGAGCGGGGGAGCTCCTACAATGAGCAGTTCTTC,CASSLERGSSYNEQFF
TRBD1,-,TRBJ1-1,TRBV28,TGTGCCAGCAGAGACCCCAAGACAGGGCTTATTGCCCACACTGAAGCTTTCTTT,CASRDPKTGLIAHTEAFF
-,few,TRBJ1-2,TRBV19,TGTGCCAGCTCTCAGGGCTATGGCTACACCTTC,CASSQGYGYTF
-,few,TRBJ2-2,TRBV6-5,TGTGCCAGCAGTCCCCCGACTAGTGGGGCCGGGGAGCTGTTTTTT,CASSPPTSGAGELFF
-,-,TRBJ2-5,TRBV5-4,TGTGCCAGCAGCTTAGCGGAGGAAGAGACCCAGTACTTC,CASSLAEEETQYF
-,-,TRBJ1-2,TRBV5-6,TGTGCCAGCAGCTTGGAGCCCCGCTATGGCTACACCTTC,CASSLEPRYGYTF
-,few,TRBJ2-1,TRBV25-1,TGTGCCAGCAGCTACCGGGATTCGGGCCATGAGCAGTTCTTC,CASSYRDSGHEQFF
-,few,TRBJ1-1,TRBV19,TGTGCCAGTAGTATCCACTTGGGGGTTGGCACTGAAGCTTTCTTT,CASSIHLGVGTEAFF
-,-,TRBJ2-1,TRBV29-1,TGCAGCGTTGAACCGGACCCTGGCAATGAGCAGTTCTTC,CSVEPDPGNEQFF
TRBD1,-,TRBJ1-6,TRBV9,TGTGCCAGTAGCGGGGGACAGCACTATAATTCACCCCTCCACTTT,CASSGGQHYNSPLHF
-,-,TRBJ2-3,TRBV11-1,TGTGCCAGCAGCTTTGCGGGTAGCACAGATACGCAGTATTTT,CASSFAGSTDTQYF
-,-,TRBJ1-2,TRBV25-1,TGTGCCAGCAGTGAACCCCCAGGGGACGGCTACACCTTC,CASSEPPGDGYTF
-,-,TRBJ2-3,TRBV9,TGTGCCAGCAGCGTAACTCCCGGGACAACAGATACGCAGTATTTT,CASSVTPGTTDTQYF
-,-,TRBJ2-3,TRBV5-1,TGCGCCAGCAGCTCGGGCGGCACAGATACGCAGTATTTT,CASSSGGTDTQYF
TRBD2,-,TRBJ2-3,TRBV7-9,TGTGCCAGCAGCTTGGGACTAGCGGACACAGATACGCAGTATTTT,CASSLGLADTDTQYF
-,-,TRBJ2-1,TRBV5-6,TGTGCCAGCAGCCAGGGAACGGGAGCTTACAATGAGCAGTTCTTC,CASSQGTGAYNEQFF
-,-,TRBJ2-7,TRBV14,TGTGCCAGCAGCCAAGTGGTCAGCTACGAGCAGTACTTC,CASSQVVSYEQYF
-,few,TRBJ1-2,TRBV7-8,TGTGCCAGCAGCTTAGAAGAGGTTTCGAACTATGGCTACACCTTC,CASSLEEVSNYGYTF
TRBD1,-,TRBJ1-1,TRBV29-1,TGCAGCGCTGCCGGGACAGGGAACACTGAAGCTTTCTTT,CSAAGTGNTEAFF
TRBD2,once,TRBJ2-1,TRBV19,TGTGCCAGTCGTGAAACACCGGGACTAGCGGCTGGTGAGCAGTTCTTC,CASRETPGLAAGEQFF
-,-,TRBJ2-1,TRBV5-4,TGTGCCAGCAGCTTTGGCCGCATCTCCTACAATGAGCAGTTCTTC,CASSFGRISYNEQFF
TRBD1,-,TRBJ1-1,TRBV7-8,TGTGCCAGCAGCTTAGTCGCTACCTTTTTGACAGGGGAGGACACTGAAGCTTTCTTT,CASSLVATFLTGEDTEAFF